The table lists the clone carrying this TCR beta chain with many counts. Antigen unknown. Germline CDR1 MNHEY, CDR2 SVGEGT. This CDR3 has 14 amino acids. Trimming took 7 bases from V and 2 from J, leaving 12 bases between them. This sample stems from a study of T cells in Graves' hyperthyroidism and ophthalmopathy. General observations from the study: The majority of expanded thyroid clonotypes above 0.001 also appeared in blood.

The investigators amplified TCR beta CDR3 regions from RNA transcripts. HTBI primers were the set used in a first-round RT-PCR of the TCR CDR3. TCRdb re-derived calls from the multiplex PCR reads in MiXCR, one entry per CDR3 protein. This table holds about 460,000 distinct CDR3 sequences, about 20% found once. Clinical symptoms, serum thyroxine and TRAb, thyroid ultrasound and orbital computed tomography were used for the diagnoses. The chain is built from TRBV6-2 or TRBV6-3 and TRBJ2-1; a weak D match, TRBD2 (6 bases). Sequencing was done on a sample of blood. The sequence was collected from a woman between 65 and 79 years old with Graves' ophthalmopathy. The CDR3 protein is CASTTAGTYNEQFF. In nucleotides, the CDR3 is TGTGCCAGCACGACAGCGGGCACCTACAATGAGCAGTTCTTC.